This T cell receptor (beta chain) was sequenced in a study of T cells in Graves' hyperthyroidism and ophthalmopathy. Study as a whole: Peripheral blood was taken when the disease was first diagnosed, before any treatment began.

TCR beta CDR3 region amplification was performed from RNA transcripts. The TCR CDR3 was amplified in a first-round RT-PCR using the HTBI primer set. TCRdb used MiXCR to reprocess the multiplex PCR reads, holding one entry per CDR3 protein. The sample consists of 350,000 or so distinct CDR3 sequences, roughly 20% of them appearing once. General study points: The model predicted ophthalmopathy a median around 6 months before onset.

The V end lost 2 bases, the J end lost 4 bases, and 14 bases lay between the germline ends. Germline V gene sequence: CDR1 DFQATT, CDR2 SNEGSKA (reference sequence). The CDR3 contains 14 residues. Those with hyperthyroidism were 18 to 65 years old, newly diagnosed, and ill for under 2 months. Out of 10 ml of fresh peripheral blood came the PBMCs. At least ten counts were recorded for this clonotype. Its antigen is as yet unknown. V and J are TRBV20-1 and TRBJ2-5, with D perhaps TRBD1 or TRBD2 (6 bases each). The sample was blood. This clonotype was sampled from a woman in her forties or fifties with Graves' hyperthyroidism. The CDR3 coding sequence is TGCAGTGCTAGAACAGGGAGGACGGGAGAGACCCAGTACTTC. Its protein product is CSARTGRTGETQYF.